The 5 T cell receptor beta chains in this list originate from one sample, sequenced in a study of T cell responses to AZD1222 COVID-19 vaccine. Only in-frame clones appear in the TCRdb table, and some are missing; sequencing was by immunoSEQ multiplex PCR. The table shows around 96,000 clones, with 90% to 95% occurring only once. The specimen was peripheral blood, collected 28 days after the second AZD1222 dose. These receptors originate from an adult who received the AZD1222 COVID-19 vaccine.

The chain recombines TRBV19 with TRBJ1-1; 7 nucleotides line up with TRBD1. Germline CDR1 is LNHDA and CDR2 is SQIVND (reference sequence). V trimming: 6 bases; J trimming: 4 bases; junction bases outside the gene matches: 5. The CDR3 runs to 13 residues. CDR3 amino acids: CASRAGTVTEAFF. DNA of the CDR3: TGTGCCAGTAGGGCCGGGACAGTCACTGAAGCTTTCTTT. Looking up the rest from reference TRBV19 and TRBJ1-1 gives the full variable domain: DGGITQSPKYLFRKEGQNVTLSCEQNLNHDAMYWYRQDPGQGLRLIYYSQIVNDFQKGDIAEGYSVSREKKESFPLTVTSAQKNPTAFYLCASRAGTVTEAFFGQGTRLTVV.

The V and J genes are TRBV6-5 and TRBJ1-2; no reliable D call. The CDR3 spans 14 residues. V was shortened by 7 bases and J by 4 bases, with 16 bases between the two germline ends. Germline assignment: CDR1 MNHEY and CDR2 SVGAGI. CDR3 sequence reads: CASMGRARPYGYTF. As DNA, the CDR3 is TGTGCCAGCATGGGAAGGGCCAGGCCCTATGGCTACACCTTC.

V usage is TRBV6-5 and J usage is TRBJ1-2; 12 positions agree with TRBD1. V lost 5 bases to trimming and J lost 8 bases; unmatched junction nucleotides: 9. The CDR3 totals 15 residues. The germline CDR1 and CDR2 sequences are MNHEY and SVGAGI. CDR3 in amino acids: CASSRDRGRWGGYTF. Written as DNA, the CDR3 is TGTGCCAGCAGTCGGGACAGGGGGCGTTGGGGAGGCTACACCTTC.

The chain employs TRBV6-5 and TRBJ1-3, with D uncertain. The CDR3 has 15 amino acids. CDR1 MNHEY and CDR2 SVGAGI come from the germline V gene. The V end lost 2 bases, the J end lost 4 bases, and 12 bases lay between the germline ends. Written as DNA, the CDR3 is TGTGCCAGCAGTTACGGCCGGTCTTCAGGAAACACCATATATTTT. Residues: CASSYGRSSGNTIYF.

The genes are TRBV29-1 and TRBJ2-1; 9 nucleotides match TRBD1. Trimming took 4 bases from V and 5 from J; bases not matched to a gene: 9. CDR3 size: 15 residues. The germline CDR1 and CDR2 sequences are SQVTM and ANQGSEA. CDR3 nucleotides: TGCAGCGTTGTTTGGGCCGACAGGGGGGACAATGAGCAGTTCTTC. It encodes CSVVWADRGDNEQFF.